This T cell receptor beta chain was retrieved from a study of blood T cell repertoires in COVID-19. Background on the study: The cDNA or gDNA used as material had been derived from T cells, B-cell-depleted T cells, or PBMCs.

Clones were read by immunoSEQ multiplex PCR, and TCRdb kept only the in-frame ones, dropping some. The data show some 200,000 clones, with around 94% seen just once and about 0.8% held by the top ten. Germline V gene sequence: CDR1 MNHEY, CDR2 SVGAGI. This CDR3 has 14 amino acids. Trimming left V 7 bases short and J 4 bases short, with 11 bases between. The sample holds one count of this clone. Sequencing input: peripheral blood. The receptor's source is a man aged 30 to 45 with COVID-19, enrolled during active disease. The genes are TRBV6-5 and TRBJ1-6; maybe TRBD1 (6 bases). CDR3 amino acids: CASTRQAYNSPLHF. CDR3 in DNA: TGTGCCAGCACCAGACAGGCTTATAATTCACCCCTCCACTTT.